This T cell receptor beta chain was identified during a study of T cell changes during pregnancy in multiple sclerosis (dated by TCRdb to about 2019). Regarding the research as a whole: The study looked at changes in the T cell repertoire across pregnancy in women with multiple sclerosis.

As to this clone: The specificity of this receptor is unknown. Per-base quality was not reported, and no clone a single base away is much larger than it.

The CDR3 numbers 16 residues from cysteine through phenylalanine. Just CDR3 DNA is preserved here, 48 bases in frame from base 1. V lost 1 base and J lost 6 bases, and the count of bases not matched to a germline gene is 7. CDR1 and CDR2 are drawn from the germline V gene: LGHNA, YNFKEQ. Library creation used the immunoSEQ multiplex PCR assay. As stored in TCRdb, this immuneACCESS dataset retains in-frame rearrangements with V and J assigned. A fraction of the clones does not appear; measured against another copy, unresolved V genes explain less than half of the discrepancy, and the remainder lacks a known reason. This sample lists 35,000 to 50,000 clones; approximately 90% were detected once. Roughly 7.2% of the sample comes from the top ten.

The chain couples TRBV4-2 to TRBJ2-3; the central 10 bases match TRBD2. The TCR was taken from a female donor with multiple sclerosis, enrolled in a pregnancy study. Sequenced here: CD8+ T cells from peripheral blood mononuclear cells, sampled in the third trimester of pregnancy. CDR3 sequence: CASSQAGTSAVDTQYF. The bases read TGTGCCAGCAGCCAAGCCGGGACTAGCGCGGTGGATACGCAGTATTTT.